What follows describes a single T cell receptor (beta chain). These data come from a study of shared clonotypes between healthy human individuals. The method was immunoSEQ multiplex PCR; TCRdb's version includes in-frame clones alone and lacks a portion of them. The table lists some 2,000,000 clones, nearly 97% of them singletons. This CDR3 has 17 residues. CDR1 SGHDT and CDR2 YYEEEE come from the germline V gene. The V and J ends lost 3 bases and 6 bases respectively, with 23 bases between them. The sequence came from a man between 18 and 29 years old in good health. The chain has TRBV5-6 and TRBJ2-3; maybe TRBD2 (6 bases). The sample comprised naive CD4+ T cells sorted from blood. Subset in this sample: CD45RA+ positively selected. The CDR3 bases are TGTGCCAGCAGCTCCCTCGGGGGAGCCGCTATTTTGGATACGCAGTATTTT. Translation gives CASSSLGGAAILDTQYF.